This T cell receptor beta chain is from a study of T cells in Graves' hyperthyroidism and ophthalmopathy. TCR beta CDR3 sequences were amplified from RNA transcripts. In the first-round RT-PCR of the TCR CDR3, the HTBI primer set was used. TCRdb redid the calling of the multiplex PCR reads with MiXCR, one entry per CDR3 protein. The repertoire holds about 560,000 distinct CDR3 sequences, approximately 16% seen once, with approximately 18% in the top ten. At least ten counts were recorded for this clonotype. The germline V gene has CDR1 SGHAT and CDR2 FQNNGV. The junction had 6 bases not matched to a gene; V was cut back by 7 bases and J by 4 bases. This CDR3 region has 14 residues.

Sequencing was performed on blood. The chain uses TRBV11-2 and TRBJ2-5; TRBD2 matches at 10 bases. This sequence was found in a woman under 30 with Graves' hyperthyroidism. This CDR3 reads CASTLAGERETQYF. The CDR3 bases are TGTGCCAGCACCCTAGCGGGGGAACGAGAGACCCAGTACTTC.